This TCR beta chain was recorded in a study of cytotoxic CD8 clonotypes in ibrutinib-treated CLL. The V end was cut by 0 bases, the J end by 6 bases, with 8 bases between. The CDR3 totals 13 residues. Germline loops: CDR1 LGHNA, CDR2 YSLEER. Researchers set a sequencing depth target of 1 in 200,000 to 1 in 1 million T cells. Profiling relied on immunoSEQ multiplex PCR, and the TCRdb table lists in-frame clones only, not all of them. Here the sample spans some 29,000 clones, about 75% being singletons. Study outcomes and limitations: Sampling times, which were not matched between the groups, differed between sustained-remission patients and progressing patients. Public clonotypes were uncommon and contracted or stayed stable on treatment.

For this clone: Its antigen is unidentified.

The sample here was PBMCs, taken after 36 months of ibrutinib treatment. The clonotype comes from a human donor with chronic lymphocytic leukemia. V gene TRBV4-3 combines with J gene TRBJ1-2, with D uncertain. The CDR3 protein is CASSQDRYNGYTF. The CDR3 DNA follows: TGCGCCAGCAGCCAAGACAGGTACAATGGCTACACCTTC.